This is a list of T cell receptor beta chains from one sample in a study of cytomegalovirus exposure and HLA in healthy donors. Produced via immunoSEQ multiplex PCR; TCRdb's table is partial and in-frame only. Among about 150,000 clones listed, about 90% were seen once. What was sequenced was PBMCs. The receptors here all came from a woman in her twenties or thirties in good health and CMV-seropositive. Both conserved end residues are part of each CDR3. Each record gives: V gene, D gene, J gene, CDR3 length, clone size, CDR3 protein. The D gene is left open where the match is weak. A row's size may be missing; if present it is once, few, many or a size class.

V: TRBV6-1; D: TRBD2; J: TRBJ2-2; length: 13; size: .; CDR3: CASRGEGTGELFF
V: TRBV6-6; D: TRBD1; J: TRBJ1-2; length: 14; size: .; CDR3: CASRTLQGAYGYTF
V: TRBV4-1; D: TRBD2; J: TRBJ2-2; length: 19; size: .; CDR3: CASSQDPSGRAVNTGELFF
V: TRBV5-4; D: .; J: TRBJ1-2; length: 12; size: .; CDR3: CASRGAGDGYTF
V: TRBV5-1; D: .; J: TRBJ2-4; length: 16; size: .; CDR3: CASSLFFWQAKNIQYF
V: TRBV5-4; D: .; J: TRBJ2-7; length: 14; size: .; CDR3: CASSRLDGPYEQYF
V: TRBV5-4; D: TRBD1; J: TRBJ2-5; length: 16; size: .; CDR3: CASSPPGTGRQETQYF
V: TRBV7-9; D: TRBD1; J: TRBJ1-5; length: 15; size: .; CDR3: CASSEGQSSNQPQHF
V: TRBV5-1; D: .; J: TRBJ1-2; length: 13; size: .; CDR3: CASSAGGYYGYTF
V: TRBV28; D: .; J: TRBJ2-7; length: 11; size: .; CDR3: CASGRIYEQYF
V: TRBV5-1; D: TRBD2; J: TRBJ2-2; length: 16; size: .; CDR3: CASSAGGGWTSGELFF
V: TRBV28; D: .; J: TRBJ2-5; length: 16; size: .; CDR3: CASSEDDAGSQETQYF
V: TRBV11-2; D: TRBD2; J: TRBJ2-3; length: 18; size: .; CDR3: CASSHVPTSGSSTDTQYF
V: TRBV28; D: TRBD1; J: TRBJ1-1; length: 13; size: .; CDR3: CASSSGTGSGAFF
V: TRBV4-1; D: TRBD2; J: TRBJ2-1; length: 16; size: .; CDR3: CASRNWAGGPSNEQFF
V: TRBV10-2; D: .; J: TRBJ2-7; length: 13; size: few; CDR3: CASSDRDQYEQYF
V: TRBV9; D: TRBD2; J: TRBJ2-1; length: 18; size: .; CDR3: CASSVVGGGLGGNNEQFF
V: TRBV18; D: TRBD1; J: TRBJ1-1; length: 16; size: .; CDR3: CASSPGTGMMNTEAFF